This entry lists 5 T cell receptor beta chains sequenced from one sample in a study of T cell responses to AZD1222 COVID-19 vaccine. The method was immunoSEQ multiplex PCR; TCRdb's version includes in-frame clones alone and lacks a portion of them. The table shows about 130,000 clones, with more than 80% occurring only once. The source material was peripheral blood, sampled on day 0 of AZD1222 vaccination. The receptors stem from an adult in good health.

The chain has TRBV3-1 (or the pseudogene TRBV3-2) and TRBJ1-2, with TRBD1 as a possible D gene (5 bases). This CDR3 has 13 residues. V dropped 4 bases and J dropped 7 bases, with 13 bases sitting between them. Germline CDR1 reads LGHDT; CDR2 reads YNNKEL (reference sequence). The chain's CDR3 is CASSPRDSSGYTF. The CDR3 nucleotides are TGTGCCAGCAGCCCCAGGGACTCCTCTGGCTACACCTTC.

V and J are TRBV19 and TRBJ1-4; 11 nucleotides line up with TRBD1. Losses at the gene ends were 8 bases for V and 8 bases for J; bases not matched to a gene: 13. This CDR3 contains 16 residues. Germline CDR1 reads LNHDA; CDR2 reads SQIVND (reference sequence). CDR3 sequence reads: CASAGTGGIGKEKLFF. The CDR3 DNA sequence: TGTGCCAGTGCCGGGACAGGGGGTATTGGAAAGGAAAAACTGTTTTTT. The whole variable domain, filled in from reference TRBV19 and TRBJ1-4, reads DGGITQSPKYLFRKEGQNVTLSCEQNLNHDAMYWYRQDPGQGLRLIYYSQIVNDFQKGDIAEGYSVSREKKESFPLTVTSAQKNPTAFYLCASAGTGGIGKEKLFFGSGTQLSVL.

The DNA for the CDR3 is TGTGCCAGCAGCTTAAAGTGGGGCAGCTCCTACAATGAGCAGTTCTTC. This gives the protein CASSLKWGSSYNEQFF. This rearrangement joins TRBV7-3 to TRBJ2-1; D perhaps matches TRBD1 (5 bases). This CDR3 is built from 16 residues. CDR1 is SGHTA, CDR2 FQGTGA, per germline. V lost 1 base to trimming and J lost 0 bases, with 10 bases between them. The variable domain in full, with the rest retrieved from reference TRBV7-3 and TRBJ2-1, is GAGVSQTPSNKVTEKGKYVELRCDPISGHTALYWYRQSLGQGPEFLIYFQGTGAADDSGLPNDRFFAVRPEGSVSTLKIQRTERGDSAVYLCASSLKWGSSYNEQFFGPGTRLTVL.

The V call is TRBV28, the J call TRBJ1-2; D not resolved. V dropped 7 bases and J dropped 5 bases, with 17 bases sitting between them. Germline CDR1 reads MDHEN; CDR2 reads SYDVKM. This CDR3 has 14 residues. The CDR3 protein is CASNPWGNYYGYTF. In DNA form, the CDR3 reads TGTGCCAGCAACCCGTGGGGAAATTATTATGGCTACACCTTC.

The CDR3 sequence: CASSQDTFGGTGNTIYF. In nucleotides, the CDR3 is TGTGCCAGCAGCCAAGATACGTTCGGGGGGACTGGAAACACCATATATTTT. The V gene is TRBV3-1 (or the pseudogene TRBV3-2), the J gene TRBJ1-3, with D possibly being TRBD1 (5 bases). CDR1 is LGHDT and CDR2 is YNNKEL in the germline V gene (reference sequence). Trimming removed 0 bases from V and 2 bases from J, with 14 bases in between. This CDR3 has 17 residues.